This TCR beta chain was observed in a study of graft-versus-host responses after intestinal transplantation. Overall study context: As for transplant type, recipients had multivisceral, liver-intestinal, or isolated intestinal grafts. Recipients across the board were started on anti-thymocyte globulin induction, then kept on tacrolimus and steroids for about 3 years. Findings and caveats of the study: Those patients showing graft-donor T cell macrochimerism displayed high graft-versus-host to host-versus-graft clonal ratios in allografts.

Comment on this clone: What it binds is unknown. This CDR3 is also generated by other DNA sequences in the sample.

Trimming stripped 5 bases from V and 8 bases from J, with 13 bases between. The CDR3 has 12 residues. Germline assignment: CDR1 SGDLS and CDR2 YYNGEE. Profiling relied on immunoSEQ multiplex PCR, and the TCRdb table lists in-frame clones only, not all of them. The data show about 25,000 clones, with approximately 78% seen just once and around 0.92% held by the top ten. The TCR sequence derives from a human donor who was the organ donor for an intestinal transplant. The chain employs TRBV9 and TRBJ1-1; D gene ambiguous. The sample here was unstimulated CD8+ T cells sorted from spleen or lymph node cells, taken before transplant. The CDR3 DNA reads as TGTGCCAGCAGTGGGAGAGGCACAGAAGCTTTCTTT. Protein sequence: CASSGRGTEAFF.